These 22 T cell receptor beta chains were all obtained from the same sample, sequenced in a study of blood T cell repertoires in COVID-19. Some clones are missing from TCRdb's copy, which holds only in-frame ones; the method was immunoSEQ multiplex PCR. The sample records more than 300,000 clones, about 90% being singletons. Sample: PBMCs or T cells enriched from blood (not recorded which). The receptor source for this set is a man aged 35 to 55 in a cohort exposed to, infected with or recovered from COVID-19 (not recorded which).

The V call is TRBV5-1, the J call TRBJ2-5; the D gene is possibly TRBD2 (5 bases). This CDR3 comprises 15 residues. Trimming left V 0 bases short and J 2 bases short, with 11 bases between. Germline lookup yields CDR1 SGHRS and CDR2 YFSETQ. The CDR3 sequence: CASSLEGRGQETQYF. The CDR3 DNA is TGCGCCAGCAGCTTGGAGGGCAGAGGGCAAGAGACCCAGTACTTC.

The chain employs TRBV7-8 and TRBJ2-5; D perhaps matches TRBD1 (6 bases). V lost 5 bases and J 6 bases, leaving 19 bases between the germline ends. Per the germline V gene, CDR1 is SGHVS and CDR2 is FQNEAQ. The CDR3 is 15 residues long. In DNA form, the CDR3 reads TGTGCCAGCAGCCTCCCAGGGGTAGTGGGAAAGACCCAGTACTTC. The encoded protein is CASSLPGVVGKTQYF.

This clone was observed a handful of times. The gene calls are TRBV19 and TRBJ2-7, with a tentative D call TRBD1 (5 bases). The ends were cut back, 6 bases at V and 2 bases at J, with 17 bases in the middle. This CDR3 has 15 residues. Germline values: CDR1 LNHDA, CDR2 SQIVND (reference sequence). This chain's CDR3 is CASRSQTGSAYEQYF. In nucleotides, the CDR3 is TGTGCCAGTAGGTCCCAAACAGGATCAGCCTACGAGCAGTACTTC.

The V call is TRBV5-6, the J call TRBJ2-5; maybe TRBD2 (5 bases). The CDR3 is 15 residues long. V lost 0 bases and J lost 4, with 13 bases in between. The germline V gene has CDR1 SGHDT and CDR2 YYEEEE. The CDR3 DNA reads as TGTGCCAGCAGCTTGGCCGCCGAGGGTGGAGAGACCCAGTACTTC. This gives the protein CASSLAAEGGETQYF.

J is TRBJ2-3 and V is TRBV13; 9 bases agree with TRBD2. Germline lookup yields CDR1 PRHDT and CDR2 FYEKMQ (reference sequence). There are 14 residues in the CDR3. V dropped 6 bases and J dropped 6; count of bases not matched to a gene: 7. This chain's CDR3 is CASRRLAGADTQYF. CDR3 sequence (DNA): TGTGCCAGCAGGCGGTTAGCGGGAGCCGATACGCAGTATTTT.

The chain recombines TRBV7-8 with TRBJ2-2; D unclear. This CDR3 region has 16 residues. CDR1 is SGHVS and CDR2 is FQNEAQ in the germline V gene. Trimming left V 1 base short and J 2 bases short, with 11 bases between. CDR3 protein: CASSLVGSRNTGELFF. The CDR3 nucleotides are TGTGCCAGCAGCTTAGTTGGTAGCCGAAACACCGGGGAGCTGTTTTTT.

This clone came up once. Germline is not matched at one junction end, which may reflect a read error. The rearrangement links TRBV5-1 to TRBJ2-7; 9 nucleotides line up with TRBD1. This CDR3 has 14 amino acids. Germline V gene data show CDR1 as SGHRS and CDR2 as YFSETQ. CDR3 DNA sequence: TGCGCCAGCAGCTCGGACAGGGGCGAAATTCCACTGCGGTTC. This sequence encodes CASSSDRGEIPLRF. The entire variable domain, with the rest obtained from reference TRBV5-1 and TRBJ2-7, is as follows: KAGVTQTPRYLIKTRGQQVTLSCSPISGHRSVSWYQQTPGQGLQFLFEYFSETQRNKGNFPGRFSGRQFSNSRSEMNVSTLELGDSALYLCASSSDRGEIPLRFGPGTRLTVT.

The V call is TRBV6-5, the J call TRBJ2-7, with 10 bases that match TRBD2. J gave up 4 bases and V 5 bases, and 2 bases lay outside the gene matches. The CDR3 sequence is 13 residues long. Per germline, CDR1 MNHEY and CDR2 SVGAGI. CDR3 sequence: CASSRTSGYEQYF. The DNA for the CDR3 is TGTGCCAGCAGTAGGACTAGCGGATACGAGCAGTACTTC.

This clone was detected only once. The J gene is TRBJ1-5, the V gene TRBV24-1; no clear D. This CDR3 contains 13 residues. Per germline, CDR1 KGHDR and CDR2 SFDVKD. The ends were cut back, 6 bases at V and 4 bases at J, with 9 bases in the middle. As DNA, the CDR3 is TGTGCCACCAGTAGTCAGATAAATCAGCCCCAGCATTTT. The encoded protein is CATSSQINQPQHF.

CDR3 in DNA: TGTGCCAGCAGCCAAGTAAGCGGGAGGGTAAATGAGCAGTTCTTC. This encodes CASSQVSGRVNEQFF. V usage is TRBV3-1 (or the pseudogene TRBV3-2) and J usage is TRBJ2-1, with TRBD2 matching over 10 bases. Per germline, CDR1 LGHDT and CDR2 YNNKEL (reference sequence). V lost 1 base and J lost 7; bases outside the gene matches: 4. The CDR3 has 15 amino acids.

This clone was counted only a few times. The CDR3 region is CASSPGLSPDTIYF. Here the CDR3 DNA reads TGTGCCAGCAGCCCCGGTCTATCTCCGGACACCATATATTTT. V gene TRBV7-9 combines with J gene TRBJ1-3; no clear D gene. Germline V gives CDR1 SEHNR, CDR2 FQNEAQ (reference sequence). Trimming cost V 5 bases and J 8 bases, with 16 bases left between them. CDR3 size: 14 residues.

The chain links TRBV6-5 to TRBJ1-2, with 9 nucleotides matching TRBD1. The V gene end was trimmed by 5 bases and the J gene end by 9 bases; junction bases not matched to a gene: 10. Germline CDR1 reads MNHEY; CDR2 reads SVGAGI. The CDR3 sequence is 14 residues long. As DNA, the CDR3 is TGTGCCAGCAGTAAACCGGGACAGGGAAATCGCTACACCTTC. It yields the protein CASSKPGQGNRYTF.

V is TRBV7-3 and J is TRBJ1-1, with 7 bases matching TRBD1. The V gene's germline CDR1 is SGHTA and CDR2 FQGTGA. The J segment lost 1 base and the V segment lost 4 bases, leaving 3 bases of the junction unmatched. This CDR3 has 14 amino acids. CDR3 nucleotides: TGTGCCAGCAGCTCAGGGACAGCGAACACTGAAGCTTTCTTT. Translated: CASSSGTANTEAFF.

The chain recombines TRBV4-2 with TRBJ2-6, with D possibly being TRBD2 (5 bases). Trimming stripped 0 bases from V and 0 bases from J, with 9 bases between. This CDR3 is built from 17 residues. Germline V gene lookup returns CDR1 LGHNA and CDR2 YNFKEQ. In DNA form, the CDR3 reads TGTGCCAGCAGCCAAGATCTGGGGAGCTCTGGGGCCAACGTCCTGACTTTC. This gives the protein CASSQDLGSSGANVLTF.

The CDR3 coding sequence is TGTGCCAGCAGCGAGGGACAGGTCTATAATTCACCCCTCCACTTT. This codes for CASSEGQVYNSPLHF. The rearrangement links TRBV5-5 to TRBJ1-6, with 8 positions matching TRBD1. CDR3 length equals 15 residues. V trimming: 4 bases; J trimming: 3 bases; junction bases outside the gene matches: 3. Germline loops: CDR1 SGHKS, CDR2 YYEKEE (reference sequence).

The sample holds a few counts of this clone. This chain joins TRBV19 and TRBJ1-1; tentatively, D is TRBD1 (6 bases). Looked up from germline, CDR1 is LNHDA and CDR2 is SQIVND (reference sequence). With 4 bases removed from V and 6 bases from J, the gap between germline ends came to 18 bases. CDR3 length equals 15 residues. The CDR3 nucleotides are TGTGCCAGTAGTACCGCCATTTCCAGGGGTGCTGAAGCTTTCTTT. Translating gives CASSTAISRGAEAFF.

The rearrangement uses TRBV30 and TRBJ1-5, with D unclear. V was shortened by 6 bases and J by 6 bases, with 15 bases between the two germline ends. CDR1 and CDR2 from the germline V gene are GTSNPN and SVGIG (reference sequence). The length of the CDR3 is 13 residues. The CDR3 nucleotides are TGTGCCTGTTCTCACAGCTCAGGTCAGCCCCAGCATTTT. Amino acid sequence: CACSHSSGQPQHF.

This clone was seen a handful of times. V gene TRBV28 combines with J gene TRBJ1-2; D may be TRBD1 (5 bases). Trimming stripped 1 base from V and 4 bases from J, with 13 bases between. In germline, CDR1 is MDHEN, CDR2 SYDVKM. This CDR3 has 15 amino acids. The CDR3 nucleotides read TGTGCCAGCAGTTTATTTTCGCTAGGGGCCTATGGCTACACCTTC. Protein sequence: CASSLFSLGAYGYTF.

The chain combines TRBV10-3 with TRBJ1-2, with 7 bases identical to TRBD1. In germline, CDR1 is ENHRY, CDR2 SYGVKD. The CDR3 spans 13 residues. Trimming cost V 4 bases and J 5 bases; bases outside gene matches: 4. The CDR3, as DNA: TGTGCCATCAGTGCCATACAGGGGTATGGCTACACCTTC. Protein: CAISAIQGYGYTF.

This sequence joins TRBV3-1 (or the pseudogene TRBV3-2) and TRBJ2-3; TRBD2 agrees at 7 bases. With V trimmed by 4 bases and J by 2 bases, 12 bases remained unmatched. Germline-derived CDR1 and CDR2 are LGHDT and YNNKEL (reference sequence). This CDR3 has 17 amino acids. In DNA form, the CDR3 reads TGTGCCAGCAGCCGTGACCTACTAGCGTCCAACACAGATACGCAGTATTTT. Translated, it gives CASSRDLLASNTDTQYF.

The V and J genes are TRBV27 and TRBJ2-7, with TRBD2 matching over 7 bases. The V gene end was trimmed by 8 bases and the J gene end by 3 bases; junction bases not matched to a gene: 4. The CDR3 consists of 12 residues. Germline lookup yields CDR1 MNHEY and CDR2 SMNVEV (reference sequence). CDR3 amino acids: CASGGVNYEQYF. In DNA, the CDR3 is TGTGCCAGCGGGGGGGTAAACTACGAGCAGTACTTC.

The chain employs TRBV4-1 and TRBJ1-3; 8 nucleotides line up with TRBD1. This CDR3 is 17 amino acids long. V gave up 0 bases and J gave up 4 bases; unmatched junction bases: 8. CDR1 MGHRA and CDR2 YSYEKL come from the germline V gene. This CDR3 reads CASSQESRQGIGNTIYF. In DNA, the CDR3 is TGCGCCAGCAGCCAAGAAAGTCGACAGGGGATAGGAAACACCATATATTTT.